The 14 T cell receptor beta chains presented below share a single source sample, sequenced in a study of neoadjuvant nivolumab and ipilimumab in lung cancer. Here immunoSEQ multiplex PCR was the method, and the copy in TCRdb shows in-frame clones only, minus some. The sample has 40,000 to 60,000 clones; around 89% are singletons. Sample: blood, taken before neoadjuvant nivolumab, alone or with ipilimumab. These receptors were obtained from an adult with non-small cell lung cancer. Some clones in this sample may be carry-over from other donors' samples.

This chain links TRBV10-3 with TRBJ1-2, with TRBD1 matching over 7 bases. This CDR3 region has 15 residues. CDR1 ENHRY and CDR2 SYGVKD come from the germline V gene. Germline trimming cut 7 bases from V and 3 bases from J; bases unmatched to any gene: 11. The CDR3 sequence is CAIKGEGARDYGYTF. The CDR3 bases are TGTGCCATCAAAGGGGAGGGGGCACGCGACTATGGCTACACCTTC.

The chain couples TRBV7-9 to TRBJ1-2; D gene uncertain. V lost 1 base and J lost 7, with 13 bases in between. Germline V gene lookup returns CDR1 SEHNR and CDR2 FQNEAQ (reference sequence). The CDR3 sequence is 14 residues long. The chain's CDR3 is CASSLGEQSLGYTF. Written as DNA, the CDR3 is TGTGCCAGCAGCTTAGGTGAACAGTCGCTTGGCTACACCTTC. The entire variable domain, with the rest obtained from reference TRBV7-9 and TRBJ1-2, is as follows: DTGVSQNPRHKITKRGQNVTFRCDPISEHNRLYWYRQTLGQGPEFLTYFQNEAQLEKSRLLSDRFSAERPKGSFSTLEIQRTEQGDSAMYLCASSLGEQSLGYTFGSGTRLTVV.

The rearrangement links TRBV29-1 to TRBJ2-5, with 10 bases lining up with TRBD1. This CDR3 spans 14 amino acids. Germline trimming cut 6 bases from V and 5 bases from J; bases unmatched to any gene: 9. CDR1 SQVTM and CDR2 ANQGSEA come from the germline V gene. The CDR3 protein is CSVDGQGVMETQYF. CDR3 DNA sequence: TGCAGCGTAGACGGACAGGGGGTAATGGAGACCCAGTACTTC.

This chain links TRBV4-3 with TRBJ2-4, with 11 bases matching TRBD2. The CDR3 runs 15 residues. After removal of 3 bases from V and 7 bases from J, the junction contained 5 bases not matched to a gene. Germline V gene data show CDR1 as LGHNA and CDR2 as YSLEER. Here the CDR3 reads CASSHSLAGVNIQYF. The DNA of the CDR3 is TGCGCCAGCAGCCATTCACTAGCGGGAGTCAACATTCAGTACTTC.

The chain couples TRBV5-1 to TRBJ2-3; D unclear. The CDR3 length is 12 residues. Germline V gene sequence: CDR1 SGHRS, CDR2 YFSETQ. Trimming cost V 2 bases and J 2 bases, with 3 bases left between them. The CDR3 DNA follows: TGCGCCAGCAGCTTTGCCACAGATACGCAGTATTTT. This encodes CASSFATDTQYF.

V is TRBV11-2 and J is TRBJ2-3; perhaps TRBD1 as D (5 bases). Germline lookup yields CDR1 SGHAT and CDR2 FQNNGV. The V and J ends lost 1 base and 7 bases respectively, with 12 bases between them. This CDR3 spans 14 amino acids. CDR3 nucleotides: TGTGCCAGCAGCTTAGGACAGCAAATCTATACGCAGTATTTT. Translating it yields CASSLGQQIYTQYF.

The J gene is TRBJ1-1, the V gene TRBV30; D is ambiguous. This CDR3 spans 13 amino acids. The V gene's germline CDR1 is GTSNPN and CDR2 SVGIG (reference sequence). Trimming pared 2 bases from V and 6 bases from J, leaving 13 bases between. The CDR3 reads CAWSPDWAAEAFF. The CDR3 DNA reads TGTGCCTGGAGTCCCGACTGGGCCGCTGAAGCTTTCTTT.

The CDR3 DNA is TGTGCCAGCACCGTACTAGCGGGGGCCTTGGGCAATGAGCAGTTCTTC. Protein product: CASTVLAGALGNEQFF. V and J are TRBV5-5 and TRBJ2-1; TRBD2 matches at 11 bases. The ends lost 6 bases at V and 6 bases at J; junction bases unmatched: 11. The CDR3 contains 16 residues. CDR1 is SGHKS and CDR2 is YYEKEE in the germline V gene (reference sequence).

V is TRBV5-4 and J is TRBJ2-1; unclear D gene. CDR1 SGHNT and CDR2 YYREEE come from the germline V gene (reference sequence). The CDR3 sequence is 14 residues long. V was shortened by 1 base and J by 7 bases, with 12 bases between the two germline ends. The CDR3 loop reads CASSLRRDGNEQFF. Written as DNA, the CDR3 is TGTGCCAGCAGCTTGAGACGCGACGGGAATGAGCAGTTCTTC.

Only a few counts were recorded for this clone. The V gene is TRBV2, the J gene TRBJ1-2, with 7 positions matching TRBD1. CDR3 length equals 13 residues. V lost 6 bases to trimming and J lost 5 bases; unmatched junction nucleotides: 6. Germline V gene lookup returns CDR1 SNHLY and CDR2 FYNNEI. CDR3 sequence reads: CASRQGKEYGYTF. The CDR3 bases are TGTGCCAGCAGACAGGGGAAAGAGTATGGCTACACCTTC.

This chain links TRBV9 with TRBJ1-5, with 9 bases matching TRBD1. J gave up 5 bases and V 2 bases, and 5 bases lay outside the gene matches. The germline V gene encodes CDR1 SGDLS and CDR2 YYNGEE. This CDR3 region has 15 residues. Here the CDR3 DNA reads TGTGCCAGCAGCGTCGGACAGGGGCGGGATCAGCCCCAGCATTTT. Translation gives CASSVGQGRDQPQHF.

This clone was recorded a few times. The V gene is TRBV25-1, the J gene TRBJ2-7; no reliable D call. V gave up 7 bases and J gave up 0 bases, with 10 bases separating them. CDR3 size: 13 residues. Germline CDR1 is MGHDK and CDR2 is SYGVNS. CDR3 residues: CASKESNSYEQYF. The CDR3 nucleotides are TGTGCCAGCAAGGAAAGTAACTCCTACGAGCAGTACTTC.

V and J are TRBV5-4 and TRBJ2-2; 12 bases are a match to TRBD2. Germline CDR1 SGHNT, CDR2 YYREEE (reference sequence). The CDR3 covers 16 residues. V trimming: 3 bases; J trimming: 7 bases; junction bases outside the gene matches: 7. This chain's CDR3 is CASSSQTSGSNGELFF. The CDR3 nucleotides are TGTGCCAGCAGCTCGCAGACTAGCGGGAGTAACGGGGAGCTGTTTTTT.

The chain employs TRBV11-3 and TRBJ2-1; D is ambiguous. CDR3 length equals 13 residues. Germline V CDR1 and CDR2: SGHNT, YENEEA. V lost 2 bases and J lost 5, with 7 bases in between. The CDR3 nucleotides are TGTGCCAGCAGCTTACCAACGGACAATGAGCAGTTCTTC. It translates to CASSLPTDNEQFF.